A selection of T cell receptor beta chains follows, all from one sample in a study of OX40 agonist ivuxolimab in advanced cancers. Produced via immunoSEQ multiplex PCR; TCRdb's table is partial and in-frame only. The sample includes some 100,000 clones, about nine tenths of them seen just once. The sequences come from CD4+ or CD8+ T cells sorted from blood, collected in a trial of the OX40 agonist ivuxolimab. Receptors originate from an adult with an advanced solid tumor such as melanoma, head and neck, liver or kidney cancer. The CDR3 runs from the conserved cysteine through the conserved F or W. A D gene is named only where the DNA matches it firmly. Only part of the rows carry a size: once, few, many, or a class if the clone is expanded.

>TRBJ1-1|-|TRBV6-5|-
TGTGCCAGCAGAACACAGGGTACTGAAGCTTTCTTT
CASRTQGTEAFF
>TRBJ2-2|-|TRBV18|TRBD2
TGTGCCAGCTCACCAATAGCGGGAGCGAACACCGGGGAGCTGTTTTTT
CASSPIAGANTGELFF
>TRBJ1-3|-|TRBV6-5|-
TGTGCCAGCAGTTACGTCCAAGGAGCTGGAAACACCATATATTTT
CASSYVQGAGNTIYF
>TRBJ2-5|-|TRBV4-2|-
TGTGCCAGCAGCCAAGGGGATAGCGACCAAGAGACCCAGTACTTC
CASSQGDSDQETQYF
>TRBJ2-7|-|TRBV6-1|-
TGTGCCAGCAATGCTCGGGGGCCTGCGGCCAACGAGCAGTACTTC
CASNARGPAANEQYF
>TRBJ1-2|-|TRBV29-1|-
TGCAGCGCTGGGGGGGGAGACCGTTATGGCTACACCTTC
CSAGGGDRYGYTF
>TRBJ2-1|-|TRBV7-8|-
TGTGCCAGCAGCTTAGAATTTTGGGGGAATGAGCAGTTCTTC
CASSLEFWGNEQFF
>TRBJ2-1|-|TRBV5-8|TRBD1
TGTGCCAGCAGCTTAACGACAGGGTATGACAATGAGCAGTTCTTC
CASSLTTGYDNEQFF
>TRBJ1-5|-|TRBV28|TRBD1
TGTGCCAGCAGTTTAGGGACAGGGGCTCAGCATTTT
CASSLGTGAQHF
>TRBJ2-5|-|TRBV9|TRBD2
TGTGCCAGCAGCGTTTCTAGCGGGAGAACAGAGACCCAGTACTTC
CASSVSSGRTETQYF
>TRBJ2-2|-|TRBV7-9|-
TGTGCCAGCAGCAAGAGGACAGGGGAGCTGTTTTTT
CASSKRTGELFF
>TRBJ1-6|-|TRBV7-8|-
TGTGCCAGCCGGACAGTTCAAGATTCACCCCTCCACTTT
CASRTVQDSPLHF
>TRBJ2-2|-|TRBV7-2|TRBD2
TGTGCCAGCAGCTTGCATCGGGAGGGAGTTCCCGGGGAGCTGTTTTTT
CASSLHREGVPGELFF
>TRBJ2-7|-|TRBV28|-
TGTGCCAGCACCCTAAAAGGAACCCTCTACGCTGAGCAGTACTTC
CASTLKGTLYAEQYF
>TRBJ2-7|-|TRBV5-4|TRBD2
TGTGCCAGCAGCTTGGGCCCGCTAGCGGGAGGATCCTACGAGCAGTACTTC
CASSLGPLAGGSYEQYF
>TRBJ2-7|-|TRBV7-3|-
TGTGCCAGCAGCTTAACCAGCGGATACGAGCAGTACTTC
CASSLTSGYEQYF
>TRBJ1-4|-|TRBV28|TRBD1
TGTGCCAGCAGTTCACCGGGACAGGGGCAAACTAATGAAAAACTGTTTTTT
CASSSPGQGQTNEKLFF
>TRBJ2-2|-|TRBV11-3|-
TGTGCCAGCAGCTTAGGAAATTCCGGGGAGCTGTTTTTT
CASSLGNSGELFF
>TRBJ2-7|-|TRBV7-2|TRBD2
TGTGCCAGCAGCTTAGCTAAAACTAGCGGGAGCCTTTACTACGAGCAGTACTTC
CASSLAKTSGSLYYEQYF
>TRBJ2-7|-|TRBV27|-
TGTGCCAGCAGTCCCACCCCCTCCTACGAGCAGTACTTC
CASSPTPSYEQYF
>TRBJ2-1|-|TRBV5-1|TRBD2
TGCGCCAGCAGCTTGGGACTAGCGGGTAATGAGCAGTTCTTC
CASSLGLAGNEQFF
>TRBJ1-1|-|TRBV25-1|-
TGTGCCAGCAAGGGGGTGGAGAACACTGAAGCTTTCTTT
CASKGVENTEAFF
>TRBJ2-5|once|TRBV9|TRBD2
TGTGCCAGCAGCGTAGCCTTGGGGGGAGGGCCAGAGACCCAGTACTTC
CASSVALGGGPETQYF
>TRBJ2-1|-|TRBV9|TRBD2
TGTGCCAGCAGCGTCGGCGGGAGGTTATACAATGAGCAGTTCTTC
CASSVGGRLYNEQFF
>TRBJ2-1|-|TRBV4-1|TRBD1
TGCGCCAGCAGCCCCCGGGACAGGGGCTACAATGAGCAGTTCTTC
CASSPRDRGYNEQFF
>TRBJ2-7|once|TRBV7-2|-
TGTGCCAGCAGCTCCACCTCGCGTGTCTCCGAGCAGTACTTC
CASSSTSRVSEQYF
>TRBJ1-2|-|TRBV19|-
TGTGCCAGTAGTACGACAGCCTACTATGGCTACACCTTC
CASSTTAYYGYTF
>TRBJ2-1|-|TRBV7-2|TRBD2
TGTGCCAGCAGCTTAACCAGGTTAGCGGGAGGCTCTTACAATGAGCAGTTCTTC
CASSLTRLAGGSYNEQFF
>TRBJ2-1|-|TRBV12-5|TRBD2
TGTGCTAGTGGTTTGAGTAGCGGGACAAGCTCCTACAATGAGCAGTTCTTC
CASGLSSGTSSYNEQFF
>TRBJ2-1|-|TRBV5-1|TRBD1
TGCGCCAGCAGCCTGGGACAGGGGGCCTACAATGAGCAGTTCTTC
CASSLGQGAYNEQFF
>TRBJ1-2|-|TRBV18|-
TGTGCCAGCTCACCCACGGGGGGAGGAGGCTACACCTTC
CASSPTGGGGYTF
>TRBJ1-2|once|TRBV7-2|-
TGTGCCAGCAGCTCCCCCGAGTTAGCTAACTATGGCTACACCTTC
CASSSPELANYGYTF
>TRBJ1-4|-|TRBV14|-
TGTGCCAGCAGTCCCAGGCGCCTTGCAACTAATGAAAAACTGTTTTTT
CASSPRRLATNEKLFF
>TRBJ2-1|-|TRBV6-4|TRBD2
TGTGCCAGCATTTCCCGGGGACTAGCGGGAGGCAAACCGAGCAATGAGCAGTTCTTC
CASISRGLAGGKPSNEQFF
>TRBJ2-3|-|TRBV9|TRBD1
TGTGCCAGCAGCCCGGGGACAGGGGCCGCCCCGGATACGCAGTATTTT
CASSPGTGAAPDTQYF
>TRBJ2-1|-|TRBV7-2|-
TGTGCCAGCTCAGCAGAAGGGTCTACGGGCGAGCAGTTCTTC
CASSAEGSTGEQFF
>TRBJ2-5|-|TRBV6-1|TRBD1
TGTGCCAGCGATAGACAGGGCCTAATTTCGGGGACCCAGTACTTC
CASDRQGLISGTQYF
>TRBJ1-1|-|TRBV11-1|-
TGTGCCAGCAGGCGAGACAGCAGTAACACTGAAGCTTTCTTT
CASRRDSSNTEAFF
>TRBJ2-5|-|TRBV6-1|TRBD1
TGTGCCAGCAGTGAAATGTGGGGACAGCAAGAGACCCAGTACTTC
CASSEMWGQQETQYF
>TRBJ2-5|-|TRBV5-4|TRBD1
TGTGCCAGCAGCACCGGACAGGTCCAAGAGACCCAGTACTTC
CASSTGQVQETQYF